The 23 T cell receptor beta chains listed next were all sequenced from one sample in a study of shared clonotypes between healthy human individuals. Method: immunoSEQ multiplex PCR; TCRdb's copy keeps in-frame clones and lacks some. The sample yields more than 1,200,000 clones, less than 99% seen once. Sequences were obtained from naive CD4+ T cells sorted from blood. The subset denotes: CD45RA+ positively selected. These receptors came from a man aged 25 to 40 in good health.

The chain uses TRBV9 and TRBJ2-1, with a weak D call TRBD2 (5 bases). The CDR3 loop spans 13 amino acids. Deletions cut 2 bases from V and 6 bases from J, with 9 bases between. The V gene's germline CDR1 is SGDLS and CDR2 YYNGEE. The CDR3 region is CASSVTTRNEQFF. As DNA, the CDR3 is TGTGCCAGCAGCGTGACTACCCGCAATGAGCAGTTCTTC.

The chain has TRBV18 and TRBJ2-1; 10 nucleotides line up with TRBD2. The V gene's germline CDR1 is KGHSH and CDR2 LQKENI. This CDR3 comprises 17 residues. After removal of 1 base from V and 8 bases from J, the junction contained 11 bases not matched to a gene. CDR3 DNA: TGTGCCAGCTCACCACTTAGTAGCGGGAGGAGCGTGGATGAGCAGTTCTTC. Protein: CASSPLSSGRSVDEQFF.

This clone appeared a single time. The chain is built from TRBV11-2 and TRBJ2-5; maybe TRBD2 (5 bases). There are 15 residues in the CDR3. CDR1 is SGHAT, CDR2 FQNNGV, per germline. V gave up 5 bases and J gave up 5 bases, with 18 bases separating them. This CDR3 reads CASSPTLVVGETQYF. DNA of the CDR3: TGTGCCAGCAGCCCGACACTAGTAGTTGGTGAGACCCAGTACTTC. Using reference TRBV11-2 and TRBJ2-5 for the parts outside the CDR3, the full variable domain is EAGVAQSPRYKIIEKRQSVAFWCNPISGHATLYWYQQILGQGPKLLIQFQNNGVVDDSQLPKDRFSAERLKGVDSTLKIQPAKLEDSAVYLCASSPTLVVGETQYFGPGTRLLVL.

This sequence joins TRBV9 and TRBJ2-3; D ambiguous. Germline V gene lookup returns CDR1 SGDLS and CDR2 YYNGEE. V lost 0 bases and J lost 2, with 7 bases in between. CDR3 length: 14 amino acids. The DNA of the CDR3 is TGTGCCAGCAGCGTAGCAGCCAACACAGATACGCAGTATTTT. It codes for CASSVAANTDTQYF.

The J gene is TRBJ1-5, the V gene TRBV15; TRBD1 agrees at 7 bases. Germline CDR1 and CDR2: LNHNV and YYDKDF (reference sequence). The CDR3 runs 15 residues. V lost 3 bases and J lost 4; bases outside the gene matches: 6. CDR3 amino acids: CATSSPRDRNQPQHF. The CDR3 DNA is TGTGCCACCAGCAGTCCGCGGGACAGAAATCAGCCCCAGCATTTT.

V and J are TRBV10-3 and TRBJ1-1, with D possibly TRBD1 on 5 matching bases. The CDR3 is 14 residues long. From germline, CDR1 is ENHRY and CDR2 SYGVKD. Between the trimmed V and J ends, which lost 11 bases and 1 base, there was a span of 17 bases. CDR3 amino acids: CASSKGPKNTEAFF. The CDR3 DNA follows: TGTGCCTCCTCAAAGGGACCTAAGAACACTGAAGCTTTCTTT.

CDR3 residues: CASRRDGDTQYF. CDR3 sequence (DNA): TGTGCCAGCAGGCGGGATGGGGATACGCAGTATTTT. The chain employs TRBV7-2 and TRBJ2-3; weak D call: TRBD2 (6 bases). The CDR3 length is 12 residues. Germline CDR1 is SGHTA and CDR2 is FQGNSA. Trimming removed 6 bases at V and 6 bases at J, with 10 bases between.

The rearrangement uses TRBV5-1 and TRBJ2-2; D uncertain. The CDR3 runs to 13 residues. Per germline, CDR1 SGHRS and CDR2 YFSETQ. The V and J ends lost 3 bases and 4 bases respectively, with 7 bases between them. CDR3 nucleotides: TGCGCCAGCAGCTCGCGGTCCACCGGGGAGCTGTTTTTT. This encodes CASSSRSTGELFF.

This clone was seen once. CDR3 protein: CASSFGYEQYF. CDR3 nucleotide sequence: TGTGCCAGCAGCTTCGGTTACGAGCAGTACTTC. This rearrangement joins TRBV13 to TRBJ2-7; the D is unclear. Germline CDR1 and CDR2: PRHDT and FYEKMQ (reference sequence). CDR3 length equals 11 residues. Deletions cut 3 bases from V and 4 bases from J, with 4 bases between.

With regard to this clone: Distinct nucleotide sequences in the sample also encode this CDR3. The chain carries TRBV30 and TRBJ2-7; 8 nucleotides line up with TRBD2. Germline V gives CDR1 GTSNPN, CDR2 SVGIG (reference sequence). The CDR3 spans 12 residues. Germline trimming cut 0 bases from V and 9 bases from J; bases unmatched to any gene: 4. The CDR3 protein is CAWSVTGGGQYF. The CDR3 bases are TGTGCCTGGAGTGTAACGGGAGGGGGGCAGTACTTC.

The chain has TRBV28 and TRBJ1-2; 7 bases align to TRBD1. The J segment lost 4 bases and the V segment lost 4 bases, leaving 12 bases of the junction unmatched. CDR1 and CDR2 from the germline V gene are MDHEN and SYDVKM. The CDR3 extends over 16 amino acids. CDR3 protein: CASSSGTARGIYGYTF. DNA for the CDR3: TGTGCCAGCAGTTCGGGGACAGCGAGAGGTATCTATGGCTACACCTTC.

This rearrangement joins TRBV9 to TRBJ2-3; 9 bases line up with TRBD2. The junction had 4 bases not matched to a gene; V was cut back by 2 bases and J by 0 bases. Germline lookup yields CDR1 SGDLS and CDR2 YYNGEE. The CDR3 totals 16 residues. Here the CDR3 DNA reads TGTGCCAGCAGCGTCGGGGGACTAGCTAGCACAGATACGCAGTATTTT. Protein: CASSVGGLASTDTQYF.

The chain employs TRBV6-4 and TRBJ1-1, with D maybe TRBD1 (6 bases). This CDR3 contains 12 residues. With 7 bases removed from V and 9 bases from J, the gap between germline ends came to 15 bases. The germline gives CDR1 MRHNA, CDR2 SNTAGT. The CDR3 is CASTTPTGQAFF. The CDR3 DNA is TGTGCCAGCACCACCCCGACAGGCCAAGCTTTCTTT.

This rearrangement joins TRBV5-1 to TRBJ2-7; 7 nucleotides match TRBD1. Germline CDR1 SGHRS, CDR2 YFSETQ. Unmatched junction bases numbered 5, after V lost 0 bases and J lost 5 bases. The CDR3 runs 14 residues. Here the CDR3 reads CASSLVQGSDEQYF. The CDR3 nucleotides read TGCGCCAGCAGCTTGGTACAGGGGTCGGACGAGCAGTACTTC. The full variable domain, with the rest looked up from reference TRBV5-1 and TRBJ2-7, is KAGVTQTPRYLIKTRGQQVTLSCSPISGHRSVSWYQQTPGQGLQFLFEYFSETQRNKGNFPGRFSGRQFSNSRSEMNVSTLELGDSALYLCASSLVQGSDEQYFGPGTRLTVT.

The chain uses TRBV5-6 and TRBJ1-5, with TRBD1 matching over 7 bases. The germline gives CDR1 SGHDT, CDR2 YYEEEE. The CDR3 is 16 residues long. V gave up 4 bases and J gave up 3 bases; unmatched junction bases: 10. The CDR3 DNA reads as TGTGCCAGCAGCACCGGGACAGAGCGCTTCAATCAGCCCCAGCATTTT. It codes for CASSTGTERFNQPQHF. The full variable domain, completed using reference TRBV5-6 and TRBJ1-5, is DAGVTQSPTHLIKTRGQQVTLRCSPKSGHDTVSWYQQALGQGPQFIFQYYEEEERQRGNFPDRFSGHQFPNYSSELNVNALLLGDSALYLCASSTGTERFNQPQHFGDGTRLSIL.

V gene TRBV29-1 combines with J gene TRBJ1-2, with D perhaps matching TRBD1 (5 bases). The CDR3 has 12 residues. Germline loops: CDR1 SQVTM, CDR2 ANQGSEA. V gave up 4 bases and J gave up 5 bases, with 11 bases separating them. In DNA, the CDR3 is TGCAGCGTTGGGGCAGGGTCTTATGGCTACACCTTC. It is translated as CSVGAGSYGYTF. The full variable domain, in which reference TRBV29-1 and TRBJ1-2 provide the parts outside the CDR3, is SAVISQKPSRDICQRGTSLTIQCQVDSQVTMMFWYRQQPGQSLTLIATANQGSEATYESGFVIDKFPISRPNLTFSTLTVSNMSPEDSSIYLCSVGAGSYGYTFGSGTRLTVV.

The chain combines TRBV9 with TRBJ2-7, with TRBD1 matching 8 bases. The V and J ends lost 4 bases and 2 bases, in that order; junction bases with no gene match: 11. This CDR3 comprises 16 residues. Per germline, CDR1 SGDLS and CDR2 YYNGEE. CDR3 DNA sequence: TGTGCCAGCAGCCCCCTACCGACAGGGGTCGCCTACGAGCAGTACTTC. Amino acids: CASSPLPTGVAYEQYF.

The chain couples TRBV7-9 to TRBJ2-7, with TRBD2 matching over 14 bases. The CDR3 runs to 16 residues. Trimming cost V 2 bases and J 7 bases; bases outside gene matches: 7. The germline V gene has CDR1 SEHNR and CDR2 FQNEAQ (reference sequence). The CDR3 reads CASSLLGLAGEEEQYF. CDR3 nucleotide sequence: TGTGCCAGCAGCTTATTGGGACTAGCGGGAGAGGAAGAGCAGTACTTC.

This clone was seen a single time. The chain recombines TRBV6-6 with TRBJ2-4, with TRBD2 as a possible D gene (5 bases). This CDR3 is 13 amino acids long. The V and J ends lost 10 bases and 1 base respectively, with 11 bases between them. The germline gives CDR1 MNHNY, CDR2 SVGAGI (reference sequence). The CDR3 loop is CATAGGAKNIQYF. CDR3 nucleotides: TGTGCCACCGCGGGTGGGGCCAAAAACATTCAGTACTTC.

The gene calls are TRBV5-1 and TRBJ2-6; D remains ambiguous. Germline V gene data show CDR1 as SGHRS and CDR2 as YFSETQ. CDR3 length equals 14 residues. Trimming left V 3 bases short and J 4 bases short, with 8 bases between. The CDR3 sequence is CASSSGAGANVLTF. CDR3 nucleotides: TGCGCCAGCAGCTCTGGAGCCGGGGCCAACGTCCTGACTTTC.

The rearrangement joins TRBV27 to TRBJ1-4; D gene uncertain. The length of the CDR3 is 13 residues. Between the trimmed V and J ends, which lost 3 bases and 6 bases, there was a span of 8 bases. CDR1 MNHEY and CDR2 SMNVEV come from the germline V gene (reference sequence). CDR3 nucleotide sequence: TGTGCCAGCAGTTTTGGCCGCTATGAAAAACTGTTTTTT. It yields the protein CASSFGRYEKLFF.

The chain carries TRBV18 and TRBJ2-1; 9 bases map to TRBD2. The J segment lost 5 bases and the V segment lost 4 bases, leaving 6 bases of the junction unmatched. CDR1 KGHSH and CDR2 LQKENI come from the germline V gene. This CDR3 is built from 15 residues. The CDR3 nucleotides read TGTGCCAGCTCACATACTAGCGGGCTCGACAATGAGCAGTTCTTC. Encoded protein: CASSHTSGLDNEQFF.

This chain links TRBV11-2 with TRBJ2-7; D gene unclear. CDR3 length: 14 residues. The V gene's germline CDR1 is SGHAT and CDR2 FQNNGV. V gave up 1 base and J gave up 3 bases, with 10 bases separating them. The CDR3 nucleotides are TGTGCCAGCAGCTTAGCCGGCACCCTCTACGAGCAGTACTTC. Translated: CASSLAGTLYEQYF. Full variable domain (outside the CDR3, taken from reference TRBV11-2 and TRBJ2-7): EAGVAQSPRYKIIEKRQSVAFWCNPISGHATLYWYQQILGQGPKLLIQFQNNGVVDDSQLPKDRFSAERLKGVDSTLKIQPAKLEDSAVYLCASSLAGTLYEQYFGPGTRLTVT.